This T cell receptor beta chain was identified during a study of T cell repertoires in cytomegalovirus infection. This clonotype was recorded many times. The CDR3 spans 17 residues. V lost 1 base and J 4 bases, leaving 18 bases between the germline ends. Germline values: CDR1 SGHVS, CDR2 FQNEAQ. TCRdb re-called the reads through MiXCR, storing one row per CDR3 protein. The top ten hold over 9.5% of the sample, which has about 130,000 distinct CDR3 sequences, almost 9% seen once. V gene TRBV7-8 combines with J gene TRBJ2-3; D may correspond to TRBD1 or TRBD2 (6 bases each). The sample was PBMCs. The TCR sequence derives from a human donor in good health (CMV status not recorded). Some clones in this sample may be carry-over from other donors' samples. As DNA, the CDR3 is TGTGCCAGCAGCTTAGTTCACCGGGGGCGGAAGGCAGATACGCAGTATTTT. This gives the protein CASSLVHRGRKADTQYF.